This TCR beta chain is drawn from a study of blood T cell repertoires in COVID-19. CDR1 MNHEY and CDR2 SVGAGI come from the germline V gene. Trimming left V 1 base short and J 5 bases short, with 12 bases between. The CDR3 loop spans 15 amino acids. Original data processing: Quantification of nucleated cells was approximated via reference gene primer amplification. Data came from immunoSEQ multiplex PCR; TCRdb stores just in-frame clones and leaves some out. The D gene and trimming were derived from the DNA, and the V and J assignments and clone size from that table. The data show 200,000 to 250,000 clones, roughly 80% seen once. Seattle's enrolled individuals joined amid active infection and were then monitored longitudinally.

The sequence derives from a woman aged 80 or older with COVID-19, enrolled during active disease. The sequenced sample consisted of peripheral blood. The chain joins TRBV6-5 to TRBJ2-1, with D tentatively TRBD2 (5 bases). The CDR3 region is CASSYYDGIDNEQFF. CDR3 in DNA: TGTGCCAGCAGTTACTACGACGGGATCGACAATGAGCAGTTCTTC.